Presented here are 4 T cell receptor beta chains from one specimen sequenced in a study of CD8 T cells in ankylosing spondylitis (dated by TCRdb to 2015 to 2018). Overall results and qualifications from the work: A TCR beta motif of eight highly homologous amino acid variants appeared characteristic of blood from ankylosing spondylitis patients.

The library was made by 5' RACE. Instrument used: Illumina HiSeq 2500. The public reads were run again by TCRdb, first through fastp at Q25 and then through MiXCR, and only productive beta chains were kept. Every entry covers one CDR3 protein and lists the most common genes and DNA from its rows. This sample gives about 540,000 distinct CDR3 sequences in total; 12% of them show up just once. Nearly 7% of the sample rests with the top ten. Their specific antigens are unknown. What was sequenced was blood, either unsorted or a sorted T cell fraction (not recorded which). The origin of the receptors is a male donor with ankylosing spondylitis.

This clonotype was counted only a few times. V usage is TRBV7-9 and J usage is TRBJ2-7; 7 nucleotides line up with TRBD1. CDR1 and CDR2 (germline): SEHNR, FQNEAQ (reference sequence). This CDR3 spans 17 amino acids. The junction had 13 bases not matched to a gene; V was cut back by 5 bases and J by 0 bases. CDR3 DNA sequence: TGTGCCAGCAGCGTCCTACCCGGGACAGTCCCCTCCTACGAGCAGTACGTC. Its protein is CASSVLPGTVPSYEQYV.

This clonotype showed up many times. This sequence joins TRBV15 and TRBJ2-2; tentative D call: TRBD2 (5 bases). CDR1 is LNHNV and CDR2 is YYDKDF in the germline V gene (reference sequence). V lost 0 bases to trimming and J lost 7 bases, with 9 bases between them. The CDR3 runs 14 residues. CDR3 residues: CATSRDRGIGELFF. The DNA for the CDR3 is TGTGCCACCAGCAGAGATCGGGGAATCGGGGAGCTGTTTTTT.

Only a few counts were recorded for this clonotype. This chain uses TRBV7-8 with TRBJ2-7, with D possibly being TRBD1 (6 bases). V dropped 5 bases and J dropped 6 bases, with 14 bases sitting between them. Germline CDR1 is SGHVS and CDR2 is FQNEAQ. The CDR3 consists of 13 residues. CDR3 loop: CASSPDRRGEQYV. The CDR3 nucleotides read TGTGCCAGCAGCCCTGACAGGCGCGGCGAGCAGTACGTC.

This clonotype was seen only a few times. The chain uses TRBV5-1 and TRBJ2-5, with D perhaps TRBD1 (5 bases). Germline V lookup: CDR1 SGHRS, CDR2 YFSETQ. The CDR3 sequence is 15 residues long. Trimming cost V 0 bases and J 5 bases, with 14 bases left between them. CDR3 in amino acids: CASSLGQTRKETQYF. In nucleotides, the CDR3 is TGCGCCAGCAGCTTGGGACAGACAAGGAAGGAGACCCAGTACTTC. Filled out from reference TRBV5-1 and TRBJ2-5, the complete variable domain reads KAGVTQTPRYLIKTRGQQVTLSCSPISGHRSVSWYQQTPGQGLQFLFEYFSETQRNKGNFPGRFSGRQFSNSRSEMNVSTLELGDSALYLCASSLGQTRKETQYFGPGTRLLVL.